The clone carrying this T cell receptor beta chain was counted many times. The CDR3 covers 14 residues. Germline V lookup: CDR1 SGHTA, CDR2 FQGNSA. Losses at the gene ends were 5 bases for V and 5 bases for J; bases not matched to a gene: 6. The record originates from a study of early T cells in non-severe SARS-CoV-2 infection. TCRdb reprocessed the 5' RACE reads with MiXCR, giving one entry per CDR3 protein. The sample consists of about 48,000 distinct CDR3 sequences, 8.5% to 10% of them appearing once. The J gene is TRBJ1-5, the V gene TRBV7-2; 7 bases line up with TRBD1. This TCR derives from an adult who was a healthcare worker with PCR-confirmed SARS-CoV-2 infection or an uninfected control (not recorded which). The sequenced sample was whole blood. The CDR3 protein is CASSPRGGHQPQHF. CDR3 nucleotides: TGTGCCAGCAGCCCGAGAGGGGGCCATCAGCCCCAGCATTTT.